A single sample is the source of the 7 T cell receptor beta chains below, sequenced in a study of technical replicates of blood from a handful of donors. Generated by immunoSEQ multiplex PCR, the TCRdb table keeps only in-frame clones and is missing some. The data show about 66,000 clones, approximately 88% seen once. Source material: PBMCs. The source of these receptors is a human donor in good health. Some clones in this sample may be carry-over from other donors' samples.

The genes are TRBV7-2 and TRBJ1-4, with TRBD1 matching over 9 bases. Germline CDR1 SGHTA, CDR2 FQGNSA. The CDR3 covers 15 residues. V lost 6 bases to trimming and J lost 3 bases; unmatched junction nucleotides: 5. The CDR3 bases are TGTGCCAGCAGACGCCGACAGGGGGCTAATGAAAAACTGTTTTTT. Protein sequence: CASRRRQGANEKLFF.

This rearrangement joins TRBV7-9 to TRBJ2-1, with 12 bases that match TRBD1. Germline trimming cut 5 bases from V and 6 bases from J; bases unmatched to any gene: 5. This CDR3 has 15 amino acids. Germline values: CDR1 SEHNR, CDR2 FQNEAQ (reference sequence). The CDR3 DNA follows: TGTGCCAGCAGCCCACCGGGACAGGGGGCCAATGAGCAGTTCTTC. Amino acids: CASSPPGQGANEQFF. The full variable domain, completed using reference TRBV7-9 and TRBJ2-1, is DTGVSQNPRHKITKRGQNVTFRCDPISEHNRLYWYRQTLGQGPEFLTYFQNEAQLEKSRLLSDRFSAERPKGSFSTLEIQRTEQGDSAMYLCASSPPGQGANEQFFGPGTRLTVL.

This clone was seen only once. The chain links TRBV6-5 to TRBJ1-3; no firm D call. Germline lookup yields CDR1 MNHEY and CDR2 SVGAGI. V was trimmed by 4 bases and J by 4 bases, leaving 8 bases between them. The CDR3 sequence is 13 residues long. This chain's CDR3 is CASSSPAGNTIYF. The CDR3, as DNA: TGTGCCAGCAGTTCGCCTGCGGGAAACACCATATATTTT.

V and J are TRBV9 and TRBJ2-5; 11 bases fit TRBD2. The CDR3 has 17 residues. J lost 5 bases, V lost 3 bases, and 12 bases had no gene match. Germline CDR1 and CDR2: SGDLS and YYNGEE. The CDR3 spells CASSETITSGGRETQYF. CDR3 sequence (DNA): TGTGCCAGCAGCGAGACGATAACTAGCGGGGGTAGGGAGACCCAGTACTTC.

The chain is built from TRBV5-4 and TRBJ2-7, with 13 bases that match TRBD2. The germline gives CDR1 SGHNT, CDR2 YYREEE (reference sequence). V lost 4 bases, J lost 3 bases, and 7 bases stayed unmatched. The CDR3 spans 16 residues. The CDR3 DNA is TGTGCCAGCAGCCCAGGACTAGCGGGAGATAGCTACGAGCAGTACTTC. It translates to CASSPGLAGDSYEQYF.

V and J are TRBV6-1 and TRBJ1-1; 7 bases are a match to TRBD1. The germline V gene encodes CDR1 MNHNS and CDR2 SASEGT. Trimming removed 6 bases from V and 3 bases from J; junction bases left unmatched: 10. This CDR3 contains 15 residues. CDR3 DNA: TGTGCCAGCAGAGGCGCCCACAGGGGAGACACTGAAGCTTTCTTT. It is translated as CASRGAHRGDTEAFF.

The rearrangement joins TRBV7-2 to TRBJ1-5, with TRBD1 matching over 8 bases. From germline, CDR1 is SGHTA and CDR2 FQGNSA. The V gene end was trimmed by 0 bases and the J gene end by 5 bases; junction bases not matched to a gene: 15. The CDR3 covers 19 residues. The DNA of the CDR3 is TGTGCCAGCAGCTTAGCGCAGGAGGTGACAGGGGTTGCCTATCAGCCCCAGCATTTT. This codes for CASSLAQEVTGVAYQPQHF.